This T cell receptor beta chain was identified in a study of T cell responses to AZD1222 COVID-19 vaccine. About this clone: Its antigen is unidentified.

Findings of the study overall: Spike as a whole was targeted by vaccine-associated CD4 TCRs, dominant at 160-218 and 743-854. Vaccination with two AZD1222 doses was followed by a rise in Spike-specific TCR breadth and depth. In all cases, repertoires were sampled only after the peak T cell response.

Produced via immunoSEQ multiplex PCR; TCRdb's table is partial and in-frame only. The table records 100,000 to 150,000 clones, 87% of them present only once. This CDR3 is 14 amino acids long. This TCR was recovered from an adult in good health. The rearrangement links TRBV21-1 to TRBJ1-1; the D call of TRBD1 is as the table states it, not checked on the DNA. TRBV21-1 is annotated as a pseudogene. The starting material was peripheral blood, obtained on day 0 of AZD1222 vaccination. CDR3: CASTLGGQRNEAFF. CDR3 DNA sequence: TGTGCCAGCACCCTCGGAGGACAGAGGAATGAAGCTTTCTTT.